Described below is a single TCR beta chain sequence and its context. The sample originates from a study of shared clonotypes between healthy human individuals. Every immunoSEQ plate was one replicate of a subset's evenly spread DNA. Some clones are missing from TCRdb's copy, which holds only in-frame ones; the method was immunoSEQ multiplex PCR. The sample carries hundreds of thousands of clones, 70% to 80% recorded once. V lost 0 bases and J lost 1; bases outside the gene matches: 5. The germline V gene has CDR1 GTSNPN and CDR2 SVGIG (reference sequence). The CDR3 covers 15 residues. The chain carries TRBV30 and TRBJ1-1; TRBD1 matches at 7 bases. Material: PBMCs. The TCR was taken from a woman aged 40 to 55 in good health. Some clones in this sample may be carry-over from other donors' samples. CDR3 loop: CAWSVSRQGNTEAFF. CDR3 nucleotide sequence: TGTGCCTGGAGTGTAAGCCGACAGGGGAACACTGAAGCTTTCTTT.